These T cell receptor beta chains were read from a single sample in a study of human T cells and chemical hapten exposure. TCRdb independently ran MiXCR on the RACE reads; one entry per CDR3 protein. The sample records about 380,000 distinct CDR3 sequences, 5.1% being singletons. Sequencing was performed on whole blood, taken in connection with sensitization to the hapten diphenylcyclopropenone (DPC). The receptors were sampled from a woman between 45 and 65 years old with alopecia areata. Some clones in this sample may be carry-over from other donors' samples. CDR3s include the opening cysteine and the closing phenylalanine or tryptophan. Fields, in order: V gene, CDR3 protein.

v_call: TRBV4-2
cdr3_aa: CASSQEGTGGSPLHF

v_call: TRBV29-1
cdr3_aa: CSVEDYGYGYTF

v_call: TRBV3-1
cdr3_aa: CASSRLTGTTEAFF

v_call: TRBV12-3/TRBV12-4
cdr3_aa: CASSSVVADTQYF

v_call: TRBV11-2
cdr3_aa: CASSLDSETQYF

v_call: TRBV29-1
cdr3_aa: CSVGLQDSFWYF

v_call: TRBV7-2
cdr3_aa: CASSLPPAMGEAFF

v_call: TRBV4-1
cdr3_aa: CASSQMGLALDTQYF

v_call: TRBV5-1
cdr3_aa: CASSRTSGGAYEQYF

v_call: TRBV6-1
cdr3_aa: CASNEAGGTDTQYF

v_call: TRBV3-1
cdr3_aa: CASSQPPSLGQYF

v_call: TRBV7-2
cdr3_aa: CASSLAVADTQYF

v_call: TRBV20-1
cdr3_aa: CSASGLRYEQYF

v_call: TRBV20-1
cdr3_aa: CSAETSGGATHTDTQYF

v_call: TRBV3-1
cdr3_aa: CASSQSVGAQPQHF

v_call: TRBV11-2
cdr3_aa: CASSLELRGPREFF

v_call: TRBV6-6
cdr3_aa: CASSYPGTVGEQYF

v_call: TRBV28
cdr3_aa: CASRKRLGQPQHF

v_call: TRBV6-1
cdr3_aa: CASTFDTGGAGEQYF

v_call: TRBV6-5
cdr3_aa: CASSYSGGVPGSPLHF

v_call: TRBV9
cdr3_aa: CASSVFATGGETQYF

v_call: TRBV5-1
cdr3_aa: CASSPNTGQGVVDGYTF

v_call: TRBV9
cdr3_aa: CASSAGWASGSSETQYF

v_call: TRBV5-5
cdr3_aa: CASSLSGQGELATIYF

v_call: TRBV10-3
cdr3_aa: CAISESMSSAVTGELFF

v_call: TRBV6-6
cdr3_aa: CASSSTGALAGELFF

v_call: TRBV11-2
cdr3_aa: CASSFTGPTNEKLFF

v_call: TRBV28
cdr3_aa: CASTPPGATEAFF

v_call: TRBV6-5
cdr3_aa: CASSYDPGELFF

v_call: TRBV9
cdr3_aa: CASSVGGINSHEQYF

v_call: TRBV20-1
cdr3_aa: CSASLTRGALLPEKLFF

v_call: TRBV29-1
cdr3_aa: CSALTGEDYGYTF

v_call: TRBV12-3/TRBV12-4
cdr3_aa: CASMGTGAGEKLFF

v_call: TRBV27
cdr3_aa: CASSLFYTGGVGTEAFF

v_call: TRBV12-3/TRBV12-4
cdr3_aa: CASSLKATYEQYF

v_call: TRBV9
cdr3_aa: CASSSSGGAVDTQYF

v_call: TRBV20-1
cdr3_aa: CSARDPRISYEQYF

v_call: TRBV12-3/TRBV12-4
cdr3_aa: CASTQLAGRQYF

v_call: TRBV28
cdr3_aa: CASTTGSLSSYEQYF

v_call: TRBV2
cdr3_aa: CANKAGGAADTQYF

v_call: TRBV6-2/TRBV6-3
cdr3_aa: CASSYPRDNTGELFF

v_call: TRBV12-3/TRBV12-4
cdr3_aa: CASSRRRASNQPQHF

v_call: TRBV6-1
cdr3_aa: CASSEQGAYGYTF

v_call: TRBV4-2
cdr3_aa: CASSQEGGTPSYEQYF

v_call: TRBV24-1
cdr3_aa: CATSDPNKGQGKAEAFF

v_call: TRBV29-1
cdr3_aa: CSVIVGSLSGNTIYF

v_call: TRBV7-2
cdr3_aa: CASSLRGNEQFF

v_call: TRBV9
cdr3_aa: CASSVRAFTDTQYF

v_call: TRBV29-1
cdr3_aa: CSPTRTGHSGANVLTF

v_call: TRBV29-1
cdr3_aa: CSASSYNEQFF

v_call: TRBV29-1
cdr3_aa: CSVESQGPSSYEQYF

v_call: TRBV20-1
cdr3_aa: CSARWEVLAGTEAFF

v_call: TRBV30
cdr3_aa: CAWSPLAGVRNEQFF

v_call: TRBV12-3/TRBV12-4
cdr3_aa: CASSLSGAPGNTIYF